The rows below give T cell receptor beta chains drawn from one sample of a study of T cell repertoires in cytomegalovirus infection. MiXCR, applied by TCRdb to the reads, yields one record per CDR3 protein. The profile shows 75,000 to 100,000 distinct CDR3 sequences, more than 40% of them singletons. What these receptors recognize is not known. The specimen was CD8+ T cells from cultured PBMCs, collected from culture after CMV antigen stimulation. The receptors derive from a human donor in good health (CMV status not recorded). Some clones in this sample may be carry-over from other donors' samples. CDR3s include the opening cysteine and the closing phenylalanine or tryptophan. Each record gives: clone size, V gene, J gene, D gene, CDR3 DNA, CDR3 protein. D genes are given only for firm matches. Clone size, where shown, is once, few, many, or a class for clones that have expanded.

abundance: .; v_gene: TRBV27; j_gene: TRBJ1-5; d_gene: .; CDR3nt: TGTGCCAGCAGTTCGACTAGCAATCAGCCCCAGCATTTT; CDR3aa: CASSSTSNQPQHF
abundance: .; v_gene: TRBV2; j_gene: TRBJ2-7; d_gene: .; CDR3nt: TGTGCCAGCCGTGGAGGCCCCTACGAGCAGTACTTC; CDR3aa: CASRGGPYEQYF
abundance: once; v_gene: TRBV19; j_gene: TRBJ2-1; d_gene: TRBD2; CDR3nt: TGTGCCAGTGGACTAGCGGGGAGGGATGAGCAGTTCTTC; CDR3aa: CASGLAGRDEQFF
abundance: .; v_gene: TRBV7-2; j_gene: TRBJ1-6; d_gene: .; CDR3nt: TGTGCCAGCAGCTTACCGGACAGTGATAATTCACCCCTCCACTTT; CDR3aa: CASSLPDSDNSPLHF
abundance: .; v_gene: TRBV2; j_gene: TRBJ1-1; d_gene: .; CDR3nt: TGTGCCAGCAGACTCACCAGCCGGGTCGGAGCAAAAGCTTTCTTT; CDR3aa: CASRLTSRVGAKAFF
abundance: many; v_gene: TRBV7-2; j_gene: TRBJ1-1; d_gene: .; CDR3nt: TGTGCCAGCAGCTTCGGGACGGAAGCCATGAACACTGAAGCTTTCTTT; CDR3aa: CASSFGTEAMNTEAFF
abundance: .; v_gene: TRBV6-1; j_gene: TRBJ2-5; d_gene: .; CDR3nt: TGTGCCAGCAGTGAAGGGGTCTGGGCAGGGCTGGAGACCCAGTACTTC; CDR3aa: CASSEGVWAGLETQYF
abundance: .; v_gene: TRBV7-3; j_gene: TRBJ2-3; d_gene: .; CDR3nt: TGTGCCAGCAGCTTACCTCTTGGGGATACGCAGTATTTT; CDR3aa: CASSLPLGDTQYF
abundance: few; v_gene: TRBV7-2; j_gene: TRBJ2-4; d_gene: TRBD2; CDR3nt: TGTGCCAGCAGCATGGTTAGCGGGAGGGCCGTAGCCAAAAACATTCAGTACTTC; CDR3aa: CASSMVSGRAVAKNIQYF
abundance: .; v_gene: TRBV7-6; j_gene: TRBJ1-1; d_gene: .; CDR3nt: TGTGCCAGCAGCTTAGCTTGGGGACTGGAAGGAACTGAAGCTTTCTTT; CDR3aa: CASSLAWGLEGTEAFF
abundance: .; v_gene: TRBV7-9; j_gene: TRBJ1-1; d_gene: .; CDR3nt: TGTGCCAGCAGCCTAGGCAAGAACACTGAAGCTTTCTTT; CDR3aa: CASSLGKNTEAFF
abundance: many; v_gene: TRBV7-6; j_gene: TRBJ2-1; d_gene: .; CDR3nt: TGTGCCAGCAGCGCTCTAGCGAGGTGGGACAATGAGCAGTTCTTC; CDR3aa: CASSALARWDNEQFF
abundance: .; v_gene: TRBV6-2/TRBV6-3; j_gene: TRBJ2-5; d_gene: .; CDR3nt: TGTGCCAGCAGTACTACCCGGGTGCTGGAGACCCAGTACTTC; CDR3aa: CASSTTRVLETQYF
abundance: few; v_gene: TRBV6-1; j_gene: TRBJ2-7; d_gene: .; CDR3nt: TGTGCCAGCAGTGAAAGAGGCAACAGCTACGAGCAGTACTTC; CDR3aa: CASSERGNSYEQYF
abundance: .; v_gene: TRBV2; j_gene: TRBJ1-1; d_gene: .; CDR3nt: TGTGCCAGCAGTGAACCGCCGTTCACAGGATTAATGAACACTGAAGCTTTCTTT; CDR3aa: CASSEPPFTGLMNTEAFF
abundance: few; v_gene: TRBV7-2; j_gene: TRBJ2-1; d_gene: TRBD2; CDR3nt: TGTGCCAGCACCTTGACTAGCAGTGAGCAGTTCTTC; CDR3aa: CASTLTSSEQFF
abundance: .; v_gene: TRBV11-2; j_gene: TRBJ2-7; d_gene: .; CDR3nt: TGTGCCAGCAGCTCCCGGGCCATAGCGCAGTCCTACGAGCAGTACTTC; CDR3aa: CASSSRAIAQSYEQYF
abundance: few; v_gene: TRBV27; j_gene: TRBJ1-2; d_gene: .; CDR3nt: TGTGCCAGCAGCCCCCGGGGGGGCCAGGACTATGGCTACACCTTC; CDR3aa: CASSPRGGQDYGYTF
abundance: .; v_gene: TRBV5-5; j_gene: TRBJ2-1; d_gene: .; CDR3nt: TGTGCCAGCAGCTTTCGATCGGTGAATGAGCAGTTCTTC; CDR3aa: CASSFRSVNEQFF
abundance: .; v_gene: TRBV7-4; j_gene: TRBJ2-1; d_gene: TRBD1; CDR3nt: TGTGCCAGCAGCCACTGGGACAGGGCCAATGAGCAGTTCTTC; CDR3aa: CASSHWDRANEQFF
abundance: .; v_gene: TRBV24-1; j_gene: TRBJ1-1; d_gene: TRBD1; CDR3nt: TGTGCCACCAGTGATCCCTCCGACAGGGAAGAAGCTTTCTTT; CDR3aa: CATSDPSDREEAFF